This T cell receptor (beta chain) comes out of a study of monozygotic twins with inflammatory bowel disease. For each CDR3 protein, TCRdb gives one entry from its re-call of the 5' RACE reads, without DNA. Listed are more than 300,000 distinct CDR3 sequences; 2.6% falls within the top ten. The CDR3 runs to 17 residues. From germline, CDR1 is MNHEY and CDR2 SMNVEV (reference sequence). This TCR was sampled from a human donor with ulcerative colitis or Crohn's disease, or a healthy co-twin of an affected twin (not recorded which). Sequenced sample: blood. This chain uses TRBV27 with TRBJ2-7; TCRdb selects TRBD1, and the lack of DNA leaves this call unchecked. The CDR3 loop is CASSLNAPQGYAYEQYF.